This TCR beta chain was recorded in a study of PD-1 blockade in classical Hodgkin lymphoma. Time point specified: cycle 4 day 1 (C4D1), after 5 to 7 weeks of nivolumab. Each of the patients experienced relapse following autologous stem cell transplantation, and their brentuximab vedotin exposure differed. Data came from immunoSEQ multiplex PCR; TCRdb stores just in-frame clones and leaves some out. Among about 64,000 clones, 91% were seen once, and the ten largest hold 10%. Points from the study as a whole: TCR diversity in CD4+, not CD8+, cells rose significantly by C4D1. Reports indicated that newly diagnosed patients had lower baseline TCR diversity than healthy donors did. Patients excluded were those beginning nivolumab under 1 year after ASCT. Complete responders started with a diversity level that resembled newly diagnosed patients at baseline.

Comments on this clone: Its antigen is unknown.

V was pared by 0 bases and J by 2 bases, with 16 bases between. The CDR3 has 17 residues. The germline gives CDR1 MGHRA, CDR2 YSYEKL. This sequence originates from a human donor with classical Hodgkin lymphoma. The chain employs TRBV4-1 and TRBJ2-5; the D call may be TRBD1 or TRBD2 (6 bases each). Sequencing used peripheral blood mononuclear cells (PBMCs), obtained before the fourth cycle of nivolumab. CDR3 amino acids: CASSQDPGGRGQETQYF. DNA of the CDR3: TGCGCCAGCAGCCAAGATCCCGGGGGCAGGGGTCAAGAGACCCAGTACTTC.